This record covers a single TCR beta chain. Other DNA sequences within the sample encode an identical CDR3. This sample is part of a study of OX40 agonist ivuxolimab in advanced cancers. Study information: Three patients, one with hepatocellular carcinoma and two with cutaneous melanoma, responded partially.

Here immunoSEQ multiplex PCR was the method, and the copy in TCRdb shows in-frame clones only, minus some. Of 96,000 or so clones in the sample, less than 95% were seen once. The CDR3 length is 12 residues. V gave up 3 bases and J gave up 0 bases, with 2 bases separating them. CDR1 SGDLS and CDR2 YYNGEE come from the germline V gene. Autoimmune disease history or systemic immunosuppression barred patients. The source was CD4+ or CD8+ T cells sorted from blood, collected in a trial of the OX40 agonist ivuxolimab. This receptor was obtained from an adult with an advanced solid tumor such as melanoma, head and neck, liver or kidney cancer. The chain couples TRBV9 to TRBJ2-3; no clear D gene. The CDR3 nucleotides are TGTGCCAGCAGCGCGAGCACAGATACGCAGTATTTT. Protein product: CASSASTDTQYF.